This TCR beta chain appears in the sequencing data of a study of OX40 agonist ivuxolimab in advanced cancers. Study in general: Administration of intravenous ivuxolimab to patients occurred every 2 weeks at 0.01 to 10 mg/kg.

The V gene's germline CDR1 is LNHDA and CDR2 SQIVND (reference sequence). Trimming left V 1 base short and J 3 bases short, with 13 bases between. The CDR3 contains 16 residues. Details on this clone: No antigen is known for it.

Study outcomes and limitations: The study did not work out the antigen specificity of the expanded peripheral T cells.

TCRdb's copy holds only in-frame clones and misses some; the assay was immunoSEQ multiplex PCR. This table has tens of thousands of clones, 70% to 90% appearing once. The receptor was derived from an adult with an advanced solid tumor such as melanoma, head and neck, liver or kidney cancer. Source: CD4+ or CD8+ T cells sorted from blood, taken in a trial of the OX40 agonist ivuxolimab. The chain is built from TRBV19 and TRBJ2-1, with D possibly being TRBD1 (6 bases). CDR3: CASSIARGSSYNEQFF. DNA for the CDR3: TGTGCCAGTAGTATAGCAAGGGGGTCAAGCTACAATGAGCAGTTCTTC.